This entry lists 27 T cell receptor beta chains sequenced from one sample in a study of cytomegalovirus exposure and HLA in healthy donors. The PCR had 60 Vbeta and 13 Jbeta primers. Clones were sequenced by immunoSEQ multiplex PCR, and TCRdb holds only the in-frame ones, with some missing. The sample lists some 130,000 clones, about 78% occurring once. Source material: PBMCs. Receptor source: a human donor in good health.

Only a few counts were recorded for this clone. In DNA form, the CDR3 reads TGTGCCAGCAGCGCACAGGTGAACACTGAAGCTTTCTTT. This translates into CASSAQVNTEAFF. The V and J genes are TRBV9 and TRBJ1-1, with D perhaps TRBD1 (5 bases). This CDR3 spans 13 amino acids. Germline V gene lookup returns CDR1 SGDLS and CDR2 YYNGEE. Trimming took off 3 bases at V and 0 bases at J, with 6 bases between the two ends.

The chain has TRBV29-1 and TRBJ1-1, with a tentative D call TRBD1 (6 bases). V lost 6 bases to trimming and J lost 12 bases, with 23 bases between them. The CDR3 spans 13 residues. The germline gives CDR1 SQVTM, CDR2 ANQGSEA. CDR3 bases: TGCAGCGTGGAATCCGACAGGATCCGAGAGTCTTTCTTT. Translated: CSVESDRIRESFF.

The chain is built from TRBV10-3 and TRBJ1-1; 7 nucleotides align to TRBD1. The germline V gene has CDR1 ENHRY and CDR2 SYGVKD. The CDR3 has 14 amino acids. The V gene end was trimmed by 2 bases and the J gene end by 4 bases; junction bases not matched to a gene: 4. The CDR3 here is CAISERRGSTEAFF. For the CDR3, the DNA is TGTGCCATCAGTGAGCGCAGGGGGAGCACTGAAGCTTTCTTT.

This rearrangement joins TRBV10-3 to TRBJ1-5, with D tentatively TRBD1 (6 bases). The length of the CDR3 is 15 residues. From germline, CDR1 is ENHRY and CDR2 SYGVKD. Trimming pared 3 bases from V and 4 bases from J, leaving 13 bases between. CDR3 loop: CAISDSGGPNQPQHF. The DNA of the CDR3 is TGTGCCATCAGTGACTCGGGGGGCCCTAATCAGCCCCAGCATTTT.

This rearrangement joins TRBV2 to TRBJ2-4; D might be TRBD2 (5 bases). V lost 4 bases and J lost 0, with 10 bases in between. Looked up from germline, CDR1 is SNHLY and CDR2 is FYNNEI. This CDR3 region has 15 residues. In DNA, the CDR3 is TGTGCCAGCAGTGGCAACGGGGTAGCCAAAAACATTCAGTACTTC. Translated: CASSGNGVAKNIQYF.

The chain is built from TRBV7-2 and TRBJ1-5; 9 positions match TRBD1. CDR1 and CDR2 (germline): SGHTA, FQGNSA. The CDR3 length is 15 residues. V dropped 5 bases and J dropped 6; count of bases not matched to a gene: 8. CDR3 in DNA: TGTGCCAGCAGCACGGGACAGGGAATGGGTCAGCCCCAGCATTTT. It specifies CASSTGQGMGQPQHF.

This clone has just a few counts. In DNA, the CDR3 is TGTGCCAGCAGTATCGCGGGGAAACCCAGAGAGATGGGGTCCTACGAGCAGTACTTC. Protein product: CASSIAGKPREMGSYEQYF. The V and J genes are TRBV5-6 and TRBJ2-7; TRBD2 might be the D (6 bases). Trimming cost V 5 bases and J 1 base, with 28 bases left between them. The CDR3 is 19 amino acids. Germline lookup yields CDR1 SGHDT and CDR2 YYEEEE.

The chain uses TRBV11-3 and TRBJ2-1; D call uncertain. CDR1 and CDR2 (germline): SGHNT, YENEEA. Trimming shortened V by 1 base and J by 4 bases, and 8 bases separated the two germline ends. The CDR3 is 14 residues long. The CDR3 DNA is TGTGCCAGCAGCTTAGGGCAGGATTACAATGAGCAGTTCTTC. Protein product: CASSLGQDYNEQFF. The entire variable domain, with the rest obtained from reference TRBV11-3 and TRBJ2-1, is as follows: EAGVVQSPRYKIIEKKQPVAFWCNPISGHNTLYWYLQNLGQGPELLIRYENEEAVDDSQLPKDRFSAERLKGVDSTLKIQPAELGDSAVYLCASSLGQDYNEQFFGPGTRLTVL.

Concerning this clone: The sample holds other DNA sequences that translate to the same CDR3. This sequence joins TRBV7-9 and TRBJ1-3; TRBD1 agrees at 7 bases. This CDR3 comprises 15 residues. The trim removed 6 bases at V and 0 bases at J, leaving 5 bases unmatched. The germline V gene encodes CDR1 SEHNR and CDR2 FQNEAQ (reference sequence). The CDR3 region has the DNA TGTGCCAGCAGTTACGGGACAGTCTCTGGAAACACCATATATTTT. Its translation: CASSYGTVSGNTIYF. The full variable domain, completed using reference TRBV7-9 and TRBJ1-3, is DTGVSQNPRHKITKRGQNVTFRCDPISEHNRLYWYRQTLGQGPEFLTYFQNEAQLEKSRLLSDRFSAERPKGSFSTLEIQRTEQGDSAMYLCASSYGTVSGNTIYFGEGSWLTVV.

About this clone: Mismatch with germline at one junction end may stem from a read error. The CDR3 region is CASSFSAGGVGTDTQYF. CDR3 DNA: TGTGCTAGCAGCTTCTCTGCGGGAGGGGTGGGCACAGATACGCAGTATTTT. The chain uses TRBV7-9 and TRBJ2-3; TRBD2 matches at 9 bases. The CDR3 consists of 17 residues. Per the germline V gene, CDR1 is SEHNR and CDR2 is FQNEAQ (reference sequence).

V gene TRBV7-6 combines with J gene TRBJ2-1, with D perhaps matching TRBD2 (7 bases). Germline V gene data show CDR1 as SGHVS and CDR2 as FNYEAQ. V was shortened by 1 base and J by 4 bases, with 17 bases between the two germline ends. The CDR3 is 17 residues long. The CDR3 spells CASSLVQGLAGYNEQFF. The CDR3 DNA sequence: TGTGCCAGCAGCTTAGTACAGGGCTTAGCGGGTTACAATGAGCAGTTCTTC.

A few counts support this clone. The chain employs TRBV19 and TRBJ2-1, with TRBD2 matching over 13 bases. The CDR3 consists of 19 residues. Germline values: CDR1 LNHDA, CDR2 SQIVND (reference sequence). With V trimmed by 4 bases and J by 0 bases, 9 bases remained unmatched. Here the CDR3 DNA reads TGTGCCAGTAGTAGAGTCCGGGGGACTAGCGGGGCCTCCTACAATGAGCAGTTCTTC. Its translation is CASSRVRGTSGASYNEQFF.

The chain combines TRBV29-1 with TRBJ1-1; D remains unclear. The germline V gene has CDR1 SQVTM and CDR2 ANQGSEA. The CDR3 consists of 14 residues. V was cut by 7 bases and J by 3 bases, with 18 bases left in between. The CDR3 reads CSGLLGRADTEAFF. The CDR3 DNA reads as TGCAGCGGCTTACTAGGGCGGGCGGACACTGAAGCTTTCTTT.

CDR3 sequence reads: CASSRDRGRRASEAFF. In DNA, the CDR3 is TGTGCCAGCAGCCGGGACAGGGGGCGCCGAGCGTCTGAAGCTTTCTTT. The chain carries TRBV5-6 and TRBJ1-1, with 12 bases aligning to TRBD1. Germline CDR1 SGHDT, CDR2 YYEEEE. The CDR3 has 16 residues. The trim removed 4 bases at V and 6 bases at J, leaving 10 bases unmatched.

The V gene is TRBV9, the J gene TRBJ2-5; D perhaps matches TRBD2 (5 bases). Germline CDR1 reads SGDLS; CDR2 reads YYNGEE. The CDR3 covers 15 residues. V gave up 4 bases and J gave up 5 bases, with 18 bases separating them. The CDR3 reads CASSPRAGVGETQYF. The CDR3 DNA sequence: TGTGCCAGCAGCCCACGTGCCGGGGTCGGGGAGACCCAGTACTTC.

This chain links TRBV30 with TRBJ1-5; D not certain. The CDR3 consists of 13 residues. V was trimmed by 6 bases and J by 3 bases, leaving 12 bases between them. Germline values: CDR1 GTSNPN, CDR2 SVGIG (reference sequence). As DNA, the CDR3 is TGTGCCTGTCGAGGGCAGGTCAATCAGCCCCAGCATTTT. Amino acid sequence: CACRGQVNQPQHF.

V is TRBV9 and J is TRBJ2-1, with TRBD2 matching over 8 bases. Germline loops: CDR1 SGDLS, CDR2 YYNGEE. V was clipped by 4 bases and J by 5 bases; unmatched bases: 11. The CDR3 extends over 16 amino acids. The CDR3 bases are TGTGCCAGCAGCCATGCCAGCGGGAGTAACAACAATGAGCAGTTCTTC. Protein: CASSHASGSNNNEQFF.

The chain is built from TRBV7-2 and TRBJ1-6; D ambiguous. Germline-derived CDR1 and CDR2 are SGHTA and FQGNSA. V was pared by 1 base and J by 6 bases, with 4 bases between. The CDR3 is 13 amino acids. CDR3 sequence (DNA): TGTGCCAGCAGCTTAGAACTTAATTCACCCCTCCACTTT. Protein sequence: CASSLELNSPLHF. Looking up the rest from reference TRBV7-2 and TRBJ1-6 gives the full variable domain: GAGVSQSPSNKVTEKGKDVELRCDPISGHTALYWYRQSLGQGLEFLIYFQGNSAPDKSGLPSDRFSAERTGGSVSTLTIQRTQQEDSAVYLCASSLELNSPLHFGNGTRLTVT.

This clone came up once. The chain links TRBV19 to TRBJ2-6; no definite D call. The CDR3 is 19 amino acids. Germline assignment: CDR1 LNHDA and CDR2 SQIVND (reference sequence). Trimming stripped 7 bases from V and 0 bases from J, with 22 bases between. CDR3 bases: TGTGCCAGTAAGCCATCCCAGAGAGTCCGGAGCTCTGGGGCCAACGTCCTGACTTTC. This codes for CASKPSQRVRSSGANVLTF.

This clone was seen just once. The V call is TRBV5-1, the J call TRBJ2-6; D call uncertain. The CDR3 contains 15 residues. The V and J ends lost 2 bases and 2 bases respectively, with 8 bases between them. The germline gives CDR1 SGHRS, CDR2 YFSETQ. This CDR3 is CASSLATPGANVLTF. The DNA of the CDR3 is TGCGCCAGCAGCTTAGCCACTCCTGGGGCCAACGTCCTGACTTTC.

In DNA form, the CDR3 reads TGCAGCACACTGGGGCAGGGGTACACTGAAGCTTTCTTT. As protein: CSTLGQGYTEAFF. The chain recombines TRBV29-1 with TRBJ1-1; TRBD1 might be the D (6 bases). This CDR3 region has 13 residues. Trimming shortened V by 8 bases and J by 3 bases, and 16 bases separated the two germline ends. Germline lookup yields CDR1 SQVTM and CDR2 ANQGSEA.

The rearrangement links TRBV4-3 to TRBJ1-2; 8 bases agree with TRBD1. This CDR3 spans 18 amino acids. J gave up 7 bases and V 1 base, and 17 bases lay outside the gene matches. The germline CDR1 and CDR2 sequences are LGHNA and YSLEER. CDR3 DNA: TGCGCCAGCAGCCAAGTAGGGGACTGGACAGGGCCTAGCCGTGGCTACACCTTC. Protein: CASSQVGDWTGPSRGYTF.

For the CDR3, the DNA is TGTGCCAGTAGAAATCGGGACAGGGCGATTTACGAGCAGTACTTC. As protein: CASRNRDRAIYEQYF. The rearrangement links TRBV19 to TRBJ2-7; 9 positions agree with TRBD1. Per the germline V gene, CDR1 is LNHDA and CDR2 is SQIVND (reference sequence). With 6 bases clipped from V and 4 bases from J, the junction kept 10 bases outside the gene matches. This CDR3 has 15 amino acids.

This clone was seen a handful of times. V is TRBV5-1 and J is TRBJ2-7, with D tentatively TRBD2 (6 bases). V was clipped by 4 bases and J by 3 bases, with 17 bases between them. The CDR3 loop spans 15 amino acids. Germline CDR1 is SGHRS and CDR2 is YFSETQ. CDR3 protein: CASSARLAGLYEQYF. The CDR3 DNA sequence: TGCGCCAGCAGCGCCAGGTTGGCGGGACTCTACGAGCAGTACTTC.

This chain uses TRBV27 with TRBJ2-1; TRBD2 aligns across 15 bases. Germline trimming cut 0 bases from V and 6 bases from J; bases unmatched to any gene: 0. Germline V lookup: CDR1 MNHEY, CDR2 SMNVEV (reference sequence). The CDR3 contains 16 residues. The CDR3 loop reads CASSLSGLAGGNEQFF. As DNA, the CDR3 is TGTGCCAGCAGTTTATCGGGACTAGCGGGAGGCAATGAGCAGTTCTTC.

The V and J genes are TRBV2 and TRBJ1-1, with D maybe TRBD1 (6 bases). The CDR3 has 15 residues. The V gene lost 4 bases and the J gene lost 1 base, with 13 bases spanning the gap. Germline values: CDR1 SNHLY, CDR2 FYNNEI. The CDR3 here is CASSGWDTQNTEAFF. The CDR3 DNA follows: TGTGCCAGCAGTGGGTGGGACACGCAGAACACTGAAGCTTTCTTT. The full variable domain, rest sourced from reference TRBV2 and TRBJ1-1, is EPEVTQTPSHQVTQMGQEVILRCVPISNHLYFYWYRQILGQKVEFLVSFYNNEISEKSEIFDDQFSVERPDGSNFTLKIRSTKLEDSAMYFCASSGWDTQNTEAFFGQGTRLTVV.

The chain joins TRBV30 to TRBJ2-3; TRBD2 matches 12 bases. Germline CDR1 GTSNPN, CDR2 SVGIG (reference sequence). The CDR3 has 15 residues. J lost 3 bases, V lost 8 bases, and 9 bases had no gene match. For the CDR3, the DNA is TGTGCCCTAGAGACTAGCGGGAGTGGTACAGATACGCAGTATTTT. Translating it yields CALETSGSGTDTQYF.